Listed here are 12 T cell receptor beta chains from one sample, sequenced in a study of T cell responses to AZD1222 COVID-19 vaccine. Using immunoSEQ multiplex PCR, the repertoire was profiled, and TCRdb retains in-frame clones only, with some absent. This table has approximately 150,000 clones, approximately 90% appearing once. This specimen consisted of peripheral blood, obtained 28 days after the second dose of the MenACWY control vaccine. The source is an adult who received the MenACWY meningococcal vaccine as a control.

The gene calls are TRBV3-1 (or the pseudogene TRBV3-2) and TRBJ2-7; D remains ambiguous. The CDR3 runs to 16 residues. With 1 base removed from V and 0 bases from J, the gap between germline ends came to 13 bases. Germline lookup yields CDR1 LGHDT and CDR2 YNNKEL (reference sequence). The CDR3 coding sequence is TGTGCCAGCAGCCAAGCTGGCAGAGTAAACTCCTACGAGCAGTACTTC. Its protein is CASSQAGRVNSYEQYF.

This chain uses TRBV28 with TRBJ2-7, with D perhaps matching TRBD1 (5 bases). Germline CDR1 reads MDHEN; CDR2 reads SYDVKM. CDR3 size: 14 residues. The ends were cut back, 7 bases at V and 3 bases at J, with 16 bases in the middle. CDR3: CASIRPGQHYEQYF. CDR3 nucleotide sequence: TGTGCCAGCATCCGCCCCGGACAACACTACGAGCAGTACTTC.

The chain is built from TRBV19 and TRBJ1-5; no clear D. This CDR3 is 17 amino acids long. The germline V gene encodes CDR1 LNHDA and CDR2 SQIVND (reference sequence). V was clipped by 4 bases and J by 5 bases, with 21 bases between them. The CDR3 DNA reads as TGTGCCAGTAGTAGAGACATATTAAGGCTGTTGGATCAGCCCCAGCATTTT. Protein product: CASSRDILRLLDQPQHF.

The V call is TRBV28, the J call TRBJ1-2, with D tentatively TRBD1 (5 bases). The germline V gene has CDR1 MDHEN and CDR2 SYDVKM. The CDR3 is made up of 13 amino acids. V was clipped by 3 bases and J by 4 bases, with 9 bases between them. CDR3: CASSLRGIYGYTF. Here the CDR3 DNA reads TGTGCCAGCAGTTTGCGGGGGATCTATGGCTACACCTTC.

This sequence joins TRBV12-3 or TRBV12-4 and TRBJ1-3; a possible D gene is TRBD1 (6 bases). The CDR3 spans 12 residues. Trimming removed 6 bases from V and 7 bases from J, with 10 bases in between. CDR3 sequence reads: CASSRQGNTIYF. The CDR3 bases are TGTGCCAGCAGCCGGCAGGGGAACACCATATATTTT.

The rearrangement uses TRBV7-3 and TRBJ2-3; weak D call: TRBD1 (6 bases). Trimming shortened V by 5 bases and J by 3 bases, and 15 bases separated the two germline ends. Germline CDR1 is SGHTA and CDR2 is FQGTGA. The CDR3 extends over 15 amino acids. The CDR3 coding sequence is TGTGCCAGCAGCCCCTTGGGGGCTGCGACAGATACGCAGTATTTT. Translation: CASSPLGAATDTQYF.

CDR3 residues: CASSRGVAGVGETQYF. The CDR3 DNA sequence: TGTGCCAGCAGTCGGGGAGTAGCGGGAGTGGGAGAGACCCAGTACTTC. The genes are TRBV28 and TRBJ2-5; the match to TRBD2 covers 9 bases. Germline trimming cut 5 bases from V and 4 bases from J; bases unmatched to any gene: 11. The germline V gene encodes CDR1 MDHEN and CDR2 SYDVKM. CDR3 length: 16 amino acids.

This clone came up a few times. V and J are TRBV27 and TRBJ1-5; no firm D call. CDR1 and CDR2 from the germline V gene are MNHEY and SMNVEV (reference sequence). This CDR3 has 14 residues. V lost 3 bases to trimming and J lost 5 bases, with 11 bases between them. The CDR3 DNA reads as TGTGCCAGCAGTTTGGACTCACTTCATCAGCCCCAGCATTTT. Its translation: CASSLDSLHQPQHF.

Only a few counts were recorded for this clone. The gene calls are TRBV19 and TRBJ1-5; 10 positions agree with TRBD1. This CDR3 is 15 amino acids long. From germline, CDR1 is LNHDA and CDR2 SQIVND (reference sequence). Unmatched junction bases numbered 8, after V lost 7 bases and J lost 5 bases. The DNA for the CDR3 is TGTGCCAGTACCTTCCTGGGGACAGGGGATCAGCCCCAGCATTTT. Translating gives CASTFLGTGDQPQHF. Drawing the rest from reference TRBV19 and TRBJ1-5, the complete variable domain is DGGITQSPKYLFRKEGQNVTLSCEQNLNHDAMYWYRQDPGQGLRLIYYSQIVNDFQKGDIAEGYSVSREKKESFPLTVTSAQKNPTAFYLCASTFLGTGDQPQHFGDGTRLSIL.

The chain recombines TRBV28 with TRBJ2-1; 14 nucleotides match TRBD2. Germline V lookup: CDR1 MDHEN, CDR2 SYDVKM. J gave up 9 bases and V 7 bases, and 5 bases lay outside the gene matches. The CDR3 runs to 14 residues. As DNA, the CDR3 is TGTGCCAGCAAAATGGGACTAGCGGGAGCTGAGCAGTTCTTC. This codes for CASKMGLAGAEQFF.

This rearrangement joins TRBV9 to TRBJ2-5; D ambiguous. V was trimmed by 1 base and J by 0 bases, leaving 7 bases between them. The V gene's germline CDR1 is SGDLS and CDR2 YYNGEE. This CDR3 contains 14 residues. For the CDR3, the DNA is TGTGCCAGCAGCGTATTAGGGTACCAAGAGACCCAGTACTTC. It translates to CASSVLGYQETQYF.

The V and J genes are TRBV5-1 and TRBJ1-2, with D unresolved. CDR1 and CDR2 from the germline V gene are SGHRS and YFSETQ. V was clipped by 3 bases and J by 0 bases, with 15 bases between them. The CDR3 is 16 amino acids. The CDR3 DNA reads as TGCGCCAGCAGCTCTACGGGCGCTTCAGCTAACTATGGCTACACCTTC. Its protein product is CASSSTGASANYGYTF. Full variable domain (rest looked up from reference TRBV5-1 and TRBJ1-2): KAGVTQTPRYLIKTRGQQVTLSCSPISGHRSVSWYQQTPGQGLQFLFEYFSETQRNKGNFPGRFSGRQFSNSRSEMNVSTLELGDSALYLCASSSTGASANYGYTFGSGTRLTVV.